Listed here are 6 T cell receptor beta chains from one sample, sequenced in a study of blood T cell repertoires in COVID-19. The protocol was immunoSEQ multiplex PCR, while the TCRdb copy is restricted to in-frame clones and leaves out a portion. Of around 82,000 clones detected, approximately 90% appear once; the ten largest clones hold 12%. Sequenced sample: peripheral blood. The receptors were gathered from a man between 70 and 80 years old with active or convalescent COVID-19.

The chain employs TRBV29-1 and TRBJ1-5, with 9 bases identical to TRBD1. Trimming cost V 7 bases and J 4 bases; bases outside gene matches: 2. This CDR3 is 12 amino acids long. Looked up from germline, CDR1 is SQVTM and CDR2 is ANQGSEA. DNA for the CDR3: TGCAGCGCGGGACAGGGAAATCAGCCCCAGCATTTT. Protein product: CSAGQGNQPQHF.

V gene TRBV7-9 combines with J gene TRBJ2-1; TRBD1 matches at 9 bases. CDR3 length equals 16 residues. V dropped 5 bases and J dropped 2; count of bases not matched to a gene: 7. Germline CDR1 is SEHNR and CDR2 is FQNEAQ (reference sequence). DNA for the CDR3: TGTGCCAGCAGCCGAGGGGGGGACAGGGCCTACAATGAGCAGTTCTTC. Its protein product is CASSRGGDRAYNEQFF.

The chain combines TRBV27 with TRBJ1-1; perhaps TRBD1 as D (6 bases). Per the germline V gene, CDR1 is MNHEY and CDR2 is SMNVEV (reference sequence). The CDR3 is 15 amino acids. Trimming stripped 5 bases from V and 5 bases from J, with 18 bases between. For the CDR3, the DNA is TGTGCCAGCAGTCCAGGGGCAGGGAGAGGTACTGAAGCTTTCTTT. It codes for CASSPGAGRGTEAFF.

CDR3: CASSFSDQETQYF. As DNA, the CDR3 is TGTGCCAGCAGCTTTTCAGATCAAGAGACCCAGTACTTC. This chain links TRBV7-3 with TRBJ2-5, with no clear D. V was trimmed by 3 bases and J by 2 bases, leaving 7 bases between them. The CDR3 is made up of 13 amino acids. Germline CDR1 reads SGHTA; CDR2 reads FQGTGA.

The chain combines TRBV24-1 with TRBJ1-5, with D tentatively TRBD1 (6 bases). The length of the CDR3 is 17 residues. V was trimmed by 1 base and J by 6 bases, leaving 18 bases between them. Germline V gene data show CDR1 as KGHDR and CDR2 as SFDVKD. CDR3 amino acids: CATSDFSAGALGQPQHF. In nucleotides, the CDR3 is TGTGCCACCAGTGATTTTAGTGCAGGGGCTTTGGGTCAGCCCCAGCATTTT.

The J gene is TRBJ2-7, the V gene TRBV18; no definite D call. The germline V gene encodes CDR1 KGHSH and CDR2 LQKENI. Between the trimmed V and J ends, which lost 2 bases and 5 bases, there was a span of 7 bases. CDR3 length: 12 residues. The CDR3 bases are TGTGCCAGCTCACCAGGTGTAGACGAGCAGTACTTC. As protein: CASSPGVDEQYF.